These 22 T cell receptor beta chains were all obtained from the same sample, sequenced in a study of cytomegalovirus exposure and HLA in healthy donors. It was with 60 Vbeta and 13 Jbeta primers that the PCR ran. Assay used: immunoSEQ multiplex PCR; TCRdb lists only in-frame clones, some missing. Of around 150,000 clones listed, around 79% are singletons. The sequencing sample was made of PBMCs. Receptors were obtained from a human donor in good health.

The chain employs TRBV7-3 and TRBJ2-1; TRBD2 matches at 8 bases. Germline CDR1 SGHTA, CDR2 FQGTGA. V trimming: 5 bases; J trimming: 0 bases; junction bases outside the gene matches: 18. The CDR3 length is 20 residues. The CDR3 DNA is TGTGCCAGCAGCCCATCAGGCGGGACTAGTTTTTCTCGCTCCTACAATGAGCAGTTCTTC. Translated, it gives CASSPSGGTSFSRSYNEQFF.

The chain couples TRBV19 to TRBJ1-1; 9 bases are shared with TRBD1. Unmatched junction bases numbered 3, after V lost 4 bases and J lost 6 bases. This CDR3 is 13 amino acids long. In germline, CDR1 is LNHDA, CDR2 SQIVND (reference sequence). The CDR3 spells CASSTRTGAEAFF. As DNA, the CDR3 is TGTGCCAGTAGTACTCGGACAGGGGCTGAAGCTTTCTTT.

This clone was picked up a small number of times. V is TRBV19 and J is TRBJ1-2, with 9 bases that match TRBD1. V lost 8 bases, J lost 6 bases, and 4 bases stayed unmatched. Germline values: CDR1 LNHDA, CDR2 SQIVND (reference sequence). The CDR3 totals 12 residues. The CDR3 DNA reads as TGTGCCAGTGCGGACAGGGGAGATGGCTACACCTTC. Encoded protein: CASADRGDGYTF.

This clone was counted once. CDR3 sequence reads: CASSKLPGQYSNQPQHF. In DNA, the CDR3 is TGTGCCAGCAGCAAACTGCCTGGACAGTATAGCAATCAGCCCCAGCATTTT. The chain joins TRBV21-1 to TRBJ1-5; TRBD1 reflects the table's D call only, with no check against the DNA. TRBV21-1 is listed as a pseudogene. The CDR3 runs to 17 residues.

The J gene is TRBJ1-4, the V gene TRBV6-5, with D tentatively TRBD1 (6 bases). The V gene lost 6 bases and the J gene lost 10 bases, with 15 bases spanning the gap. The CDR3 length is 13 residues. Germline CDR1 reads MNHEY; CDR2 reads SVGAGI. The CDR3 nucleotides are TGTGCCAGCAGCCTCTACAGGGATGCAAAACTGTTTTTT. Its translation is CASSLYRDAKLFF.

The V call is TRBV7-3, the J call TRBJ2-3; D may be TRBD1 (6 bases). This CDR3 spans 14 amino acids. The V and J ends lost 5 bases and 5 bases respectively, with 14 bases between them. The germline V gene has CDR1 SGHTA and CDR2 FQGTGA. The chain's CDR3 is CASSRGQHLDTQYF. CDR3 nucleotides: TGTGCCAGCAGCCGAGGACAGCACTTAGATACGCAGTATTTT.

The rearrangement links TRBV11-2 to TRBJ1-2, with 7 bases fitting TRBD1. CDR1 is SGHAT, CDR2 FQNNGV, per germline. This CDR3 has 14 amino acids. The ends lost 5 bases at V and 4 bases at J; junction bases unmatched: 7. CDR3 coding DNA: TGTGCCAGCAGCGACCGGACAGGACTCTATGGCTACACCTTC. This encodes CASSDRTGLYGYTF.

The rearrangement uses TRBV19 and TRBJ2-1; D might be TRBD2 (5 bases). This CDR3 has 12 residues. Trimming cost V 5 bases and J 5 bases, with 7 bases left between them. From germline, CDR1 is LNHDA and CDR2 SQIVND (reference sequence). CDR3 bases: TGTGCCAGTAGTTCGGGGAACAATGAGCAGTTCTTC. This gives the protein CASSSGNNEQFF. Filled out from reference TRBV19 and TRBJ2-1, the complete variable domain reads DGGITQSPKYLFRKEGQNVTLSCEQNLNHDAMYWYRQDPGQGLRLIYYSQIVNDFQKGDIAEGYSVSREKKESFPLTVTSAQKNPTAFYLCASSSGNNEQFFGPGTRLTVL.

This clone was detected a few times. The chain couples TRBV7-2 to TRBJ2-2; D is perhaps TRBD2 (6 bases). CDR3 length equals 13 residues. V was pared by 6 bases and J by 6 bases, with 11 bases between. Germline V gene sequence: CDR1 SGHTA, CDR2 FQGNSA. The CDR3 loop is CASRPGVAGELFF. CDR3 sequence (DNA): TGTGCCAGCAGACCGGGAGTCGCCGGGGAGCTGTTTTTT.

The chain has TRBV19 and TRBJ1-2; 12 bases align to TRBD1. Per germline, CDR1 LNHDA and CDR2 SQIVND (reference sequence). The trim removed 4 bases at V and 3 bases at J, leaving 6 bases unmatched. The CDR3 has 16 amino acids. The CDR3 sequence is CASSTGTGGVDYGYTF. In DNA form, the CDR3 reads TGTGCCAGTAGTACAGGGACAGGGGGCGTAGACTATGGCTACACCTTC.

The CDR3 region has the DNA TGTGCCAGCAGTGACCCGGGGACTAGCGGGGCGAGCGGATACAATGAGCAGTTCTTC. Its protein is CASSDPGTSGASGYNEQFF. This chain links TRBV2 with TRBJ2-1, with 13 bases that match TRBD2. V was pared by 3 bases and J by 4 bases, with 12 bases of the junction left unmatched. The CDR3 runs 19 residues. CDR1 SNHLY and CDR2 FYNNEI come from the germline V gene.

J is TRBJ2-7 and V is TRBV21-1; the D call TRBD2 from the table was never checked on the DNA. TRBV21-1 is termed a pseudogene. The CDR3 consists of 13 residues. The CDR3 reads CAGSKATRCEQYF. In DNA form, the CDR3 reads TGTGCCGGCAGCAAAGCGACGAGGTGCGAGCAGTACTTC.

This clone was seen only a few times. V and J are TRBV4-1 and TRBJ2-1; 11 bases align to TRBD2. Germline V lookup: CDR1 MGHRA, CDR2 YSYEKL. CDR3 size: 18 residues. The trim removed 2 bases at V and 4 bases at J, leaving 10 bases unmatched. The CDR3 nucleotides read TGCGCCAGCAGCCAAACCGGACTAGCGGGTGTCTTTTACAATGAGCAGTTCTTC. Encoded protein: CASSQTGLAGVFYNEQFF.

This rearrangement joins TRBV5-4 to TRBJ2-3; D perhaps matches TRBD2 (6 bases). The CDR3 runs to 15 residues. Trimming stripped 5 bases from V and 0 bases from J, with 13 bases between. Germline CDR1 is SGHNT and CDR2 is YYREEE (reference sequence). The CDR3 loop is CASRLNSGSTDTQYF. Here the CDR3 DNA reads TGTGCCAGCAGATTGAATAGCGGAAGCACAGATACGCAGTATTTT. The complete variable domain, with remaining parts taken from reference TRBV5-4 and TRBJ2-3, reads ETGVTQSPTHLIKTRGQQVTLRCSSQSGHNTVSWYQQALGQGPQFIFQYYREEENGRGNFPPRFSGLQFPNYSSELNVNALELDDSALYLCASRLNSGSTDTQYFGPGTRLTVL.

This chain uses TRBV7-2 with TRBJ2-7; 8 nucleotides match TRBD2. Germline CDR1 is SGHTA and CDR2 is FQGNSA. V was clipped by 5 bases and J by 2 bases; unmatched bases: 11. The CDR3 covers 16 residues. The CDR3 here is CASSPFGRGVPYEQYF. For the CDR3, the DNA is TGTGCCAGCAGCCCCTTCGGGCGGGGGGTTCCCTACGAGCAGTACTTC.

The V and J genes are TRBV5-1 and TRBJ1-2, with 7 bases matching TRBD1. Germline V gives CDR1 SGHRS, CDR2 YFSETQ. The CDR3 loop spans 15 amino acids. With V trimmed by 4 bases and J by 4 bases, 10 bases remained unmatched. CDR3 coding DNA: TGCGCCAGCAGCATAGATGGAGGGGGCGCCTATGGCTACACCTTC. This encodes CASSIDGGGAYGYTF. Drawing the rest from reference TRBV5-1 and TRBJ1-2, the complete variable domain is KAGVTQTPRYLIKTRGQQVTLSCSPISGHRSVSWYQQTPGQGLQFLFEYFSETQRNKGNFPGRFSGRQFSNSRSEMNVSTLELGDSALYLCASSIDGGGAYGYTFGSGTRLTVV.

The chain combines TRBV9 with TRBJ2-7; perhaps TRBD1 as D (7 bases). V was cut by 0 bases and J by 7 bases, with 11 bases left in between. Germline V gene lookup returns CDR1 SGDLS and CDR2 YYNGEE. The CDR3 has 13 residues. The CDR3 sequence: CASSVVSGGEQYF. CDR3 DNA: TGTGCCAGCAGCGTAGTTTCAGGGGGGGAGCAGTACTTC.

This chain joins TRBV15 and TRBJ2-5; TRBD1 is a possible D gene (5 bases). CDR3 length equals 15 residues. The germline V gene has CDR1 LNHNV and CDR2 YYDKDF (reference sequence). V dropped 5 bases and J dropped 5 bases, with 18 bases sitting between them. The CDR3 is CATSLGLVHRETQYF. CDR3 in DNA: TGTGCCACCAGCCTGGGGCTAGTCCATCGGGAGACCCAGTACTTC.

The chain links TRBV6-1 to TRBJ1-2; no firm D call. This CDR3 has 13 amino acids. Germline CDR1 is MNHNS and CDR2 is SASEGT. The V end lost 7 bases, the J end lost 5 bases, and 14 bases lay between the germline ends. CDR3 residues: CASMRTDYYGYTF. CDR3 sequence (DNA): TGTGCCAGCATGAGGACGGACTATTATGGCTACACCTTC.

The chain uses TRBV12-5 and TRBJ1-5; D call uncertain. V shed 1 base and J shed 0 bases, with 4 bases lying between them. Germline CDR1 is LGHNT and CDR2 is FRNRAP. This CDR3 region has 14 residues. Here the CDR3 reads CASGLGHSNQPQHF. CDR3 sequence (DNA): TGTGCTAGTGGTTTGGGTCATAGCAATCAGCCCCAGCATTTT.

This chain connects TRBV10-1 to TRBJ1-5, with 7 bases fitting TRBD1. V lost 8 bases, J lost 6 bases, and 13 bases stayed unmatched. CDR3 length: 15 residues. Germline V CDR1 and CDR2: WNHNN, SYGVQD (reference sequence). The CDR3 DNA reads TGCGCCAGCCCCTTCGAGACAGGGCGAGGTCAGCCCCAGCATTTT. Translating gives CASPFETGRGQPQHF.

In DNA form, the CDR3 reads TGTGCCAGCAGTTACTGGGGGACTAGCGGGGCCGGGGAGCTGTTTTTT. Translating it yields CASSYWGTSGAGELFF. The J gene is TRBJ2-2, the V gene TRBV6-5; 13 nucleotides agree with TRBD2. Per the germline V gene, CDR1 is MNHEY and CDR2 is SVGAGI. The CDR3 consists of 16 residues. J lost 6 bases, V lost 1 base, and 2 bases had no gene match.